These T cell receptor beta chains were read from a single sample in a study of identical twins. Each CDR3 protein is one row after TCRdb ran MiXCR on the 5' RACE reads. The profile covers 430,000 or so distinct CDR3 sequences, with about 24% appearing a single time and about 2.7% taken by the ten largest. The same specimen was also included in a second study, on T cells expressing NK-cell markers.

The sample comprised CD4+ T cells sorted from blood. These TCRs come from a woman between 18 and 29 years old in good health. Both conserved end residues are part of each CDR3. A D gene is named only where the DNA matches it firmly. Size is stated for part of the rows, as once, few or many counts, or as a class when the clone is expanded.

CDR3 length	D gene	clone size	J gene	V gene	CDR3 protein	CDR3 DNA
16	NA	NA	TRBJ2-1	TRBV5-4	CASSSGGPASYNEQFF	TGTGCCAGCAGCTCGGGGGGCCCCGCTTCCTACAATGAGCAGTTCTTC
16	TRBD2	many	TRBJ2-3	TRBV9	CASSQSGRGNTDTQYF	TGTGCCAGCAGCCAGAGCGGGCGGGGGAACACAGATACGCAGTATTTT
14	TRBD1	NA	TRBJ2-1	TRBV24-1	CATQGQVNDNEQFF	TGTGCCACCCAGGGACAGGTTAACGACAATGAGCAGTTCTTC
16	TRBD2	NA	TRBJ2-5	TRBV9	CASSVGPSGTQETQYF	TGTGCCAGCAGCGTAGGTCCTAGCGGGACTCAAGAGACCCAGTACTTC
16	TRBD2	once	TRBJ2-7	TRBV20-1	CSARVRGLADSYEQYF	TGCAGTGCTAGAGTTCGGGGACTAGCGGATTCCTACGAGCAGTACTTC
14	NA	NA	TRBJ2-1	TRBV29-1	CSVGGDSTYNEQFF	TGCAGCGTGGGGGGGGACAGTACCTACAATGAGCAGTTCTTC
13	TRBD2	NA	TRBJ2-3	TRBV20-1	CSASGTRQDTQYF	TGCAGTGCTAGCGGGACTAGGCAAGATACGCAGTATTTT
13	NA	few	TRBJ2-7	TRBV7-8	CASSLNMAYEQYF	TGTGCCAGCAGCCTAAACATGGCCTACGAGCAGTACTTC
15	TRBD1	NA	TRBJ2-1	TRBV5-1	CASRDPGQGYNEQFF	TGCGCCAGCAGGGATCCGGGACAGGGTTACAATGAGCAGTTCTTC
13	NA	NA	TRBJ2-1	TRBV24-1	CASAGGTNNEQFF	TGTGCCTCGGCGGGCGGGACGAACAATGAGCAGTTCTTC
14	TRBD2	once	TRBJ2-1	TRBV20-1	CSARDRRGNNEQFF	TGCAGTGCTAGAGATAGGCGGGGGAACAATGAGCAGTTCTTC
14	NA	NA	TRBJ2-2	TRBV12-3/TRBV12-4	CASSLAVGTGELFF	TGTGCCAGCAGTCTTGCTGTAGGGACCGGGGAGCTGTTTTTT
15	TRBD1	NA	TRBJ1-5	TRBV20-1	CSARGFTGEGQPQHF	TGCAGTGCTAGAGGTTTCACAGGGGAAGGTCAGCCCCAGCATTTT
13	NA	NA	TRBJ2-6	TRBV5-1	CASSAPGANVLTF	TGCGCCAGCAGCGCGCCTGGGGCCAACGTCCTGACTTTC
16	TRBD1	NA	TRBJ2-5	TRBV3-1	CASSQGRGGRQETQYF	TGTGCCAGCAGCCAAGGACGAGGGGGCCGCCAAGAGACCCAGTACTTC
14	NA	NA	TRBJ1-1	TRBV29-1	CSAEWKKINTEAFF	TGCAGCGCTGAATGGAAAAAAATCAACACTGAAGCTTTCTTT
16	NA	NA	TRBJ2-7	TRBV5-1	CASSPSPPPVAYEQYF	TGCGCCAGCAGCCCGTCTCCCCCGCCCGTCGCCTACGAGCAGTACTTC
11	NA	few	TRBJ2-1	TRBV24-1	CATSDHNEQFF	TGTGCCACCAGTGACCACAATGAGCAGTTCTTC
15	NA	NA	TRBJ1-5	TRBV12-3/TRBV12-4	CASSQGRDSNQPQHF	TGTGCCAGCAGTCAGGGGCGGGATAGCAATCAGCCCCAGCATTTT
16	NA	NA	TRBJ2-1	TRBV5-1	CASSPGLSFSYNEQFF	TGCGCCAGCAGTCCCGGACTGTCTTTCTCCTACAATGAGCAGTTCTTC
14	TRBD2	NA	TRBJ2-1	TRBV10-3	CAIRTSGTNNEQFF	TGTGCCATCAGAACTAGCGGGACTAACAATGAGCAGTTCTTC
15	NA	NA	TRBJ2-1	TRBV12-3/TRBV12-4	CATTRQASGYNEQFF	TGTGCCACAACTAGACAGGCTTCGGGCTACAATGAGCAGTTCTTC
19	NA	few	TRBJ2-2	TRBV9	CASSLGGDEGDNNTGELFF	TGTGCCAGCAGCCTTGGAGGGGATGAGGGAGATAATAACACCGGGGAGCTGTTTTTT
12	NA	few	TRBJ1-1	TRBV5-1	CASSFSGSEAFF	TGCGCCAGCAGCTTTTCAGGGTCTGAAGCTTTCTTT
13	TRBD2	few	TRBJ2-1	TRBV10-3	CASRDAGEGEQFF	TGTGCCTCCCGGGATGCGGGAGAGGGTGAGCAGTTCTTC
14	NA	NA	TRBJ2-7	TRBV7-2	CASSSPHRVYEQYF	TGTGCCAGCAGCTCGCCCCACAGGGTTTACGAGCAGTACTTC
14	NA	NA	TRBJ2-3	TRBV6-1	CASRYSEPTDTQYF	TGTGCCTCTAGATACTCCGAACCCACAGATACGCAGTATTTT
12	NA	few	TRBJ1-6	TRBV10-3	CAISDPNSPLHF	TGTGCCATCAGTGATCCCAATTCACCCCTCCACTTT
14	NA	few	TRBJ1-2	TRBV5-5	CASTSGTHNYGYTF	TGTGCCAGCACTTCAGGGACGCATAACTATGGCTACACCTTC
13	NA	many	TRBJ1-2	TRBV5-5	CASSFRTAYGYTF	TGTGCCAGCAGCTTTCGGACCGCCTATGGCTACACCTTC
15	TRBD1	NA	TRBJ2-1	TRBV10-3	CAISEFRGLFNEQFF	TGTGCCATCAGTGAGTTCAGGGGGCTATTCAATGAGCAGTTCTTC
14	NA	NA	TRBJ2-7	TRBV19	CASRRSGTNYEQYF	TGTGCCAGTAGAAGATCCGGGACAAACTACGAGCAGTACTTC
14	TRBD1	NA	TRBJ1-2	TRBV3-1	CASSQGTGAYGYTF	TGTGCCAGCAGCCAAGGGACAGGGGCCTATGGCTACACCTTC
11	NA	few	TRBJ1-6	TRBV28	CASGDRDRPHF	TGTGCCAGCGGAGACCGGGACCGCCCCCACTTT
13	TRBD1	many	TRBJ1-5	TRBV12-3/TRBV12-4	CASSRTGPQPQHF	TGTGCCAGCAGTCGGACAGGCCCCCAGCCCCAGCATTTT
12	NA	few	TRBJ2-1	TRBV20-1	CSARGVGNEQFF	TGCAGTGCTAGAGGTGTCGGGAATGAGCAGTTCTTC
15	TRBD2	few	TRBJ2-1	TRBV6-2/TRBV6-3	CASSSPGLARNEQFF	TGTGCCAGCAGTTCCCCGGGACTAGCGCGCAATGAGCAGTTCTTC
15	NA	few	TRBJ2-1	TRBV11-3	CASSLSLATYNEQFF	TGTGCCAGCAGCTTATCCCTGGCTACCTACAATGAGCAGTTCTTC
15	NA	NA	TRBJ2-7	TRBV7-8	CASSSDGVLSYEQYF	TGTGCCAGCAGCTCGGACGGGGTACTCTCCTACGAGCAGTACTTC
16	TRBD1	NA	TRBJ1-5	TRBV12-3/TRBV12-4	CASSSTRGASNQPQHF	TGTGCCAGCAGTTCGACCAGGGGGGCCAGCAATCAGCCCCAGCATTTT
15	NA	few	TRBJ2-5	TRBV7-2	CASSASGTIKETQYF	TGTGCCAGCAGCGCCTCCGGGACAATAAAAGAGACCCAGTACTTC
15	NA	NA	TRBJ2-7	TRBV3-1	CASSQGLGTSYEQYF	TGTGCCAGCAGCCAAGGGTTAGGGACCAGCTACGAGCAGTACTTC
13	NA	NA	TRBJ2-4	TRBV20-1	CSARGDTKSIQYF	TGCAGTGCTAGGGGGGACACCAAAAGCATTCAGTACTTC
13	TRBD1	NA	TRBJ1-4	TRBV7-9	CASSRDSREKLFF	TGTGCCAGCAGCCGGGACAGCCGTGAAAAACTGTTTTTT
13	NA	many	TRBJ2-3	TRBV20-1	CSATPWGADTQYF	TGCAGTGCTACCCCGTGGGGGGCAGATACGCAGTATTTT
14	NA	NA	TRBJ2-2	TRBV7-8	CASSVSGVSGELFF	TGTGCCAGCAGCGTATCAGGGGTTAGCGGGGAGCTGTTTTTT
15	NA	NA	TRBJ1-1	TRBV11-2	CASSLRTATNTEAFF	TGTGCCAGCAGCTTAAGGACAGCGACGAACACTGAAGCTTTCTTT
12	NA	many	TRBJ2-5	TRBV24-1	CATSDSGETQYF	TGTGCCACCAGTGATTCAGGAGAGACCCAGTACTTC
10	NA	few	TRBJ1-2	TRBV20-1	CSARPHGYTF	TGCAGTGCTAGGCCTCATGGCTACACCTTC
15	TRBD1	NA	TRBJ2-5	TRBV2	CASSGQGTIGETQYF	TGTGCCAGCAGTGGACAGGGTACCATCGGAGAGACCCAGTACTTC
12	NA	many	TRBJ2-3	TRBV5-1	CASSLATDTQYF	TGTGCCAGCAGCTTAGCCACAGATACGCAGTATTTT
13	NA	NA	TRBJ1-5	TRBV4-1	CASSQFRLQPQHF	TGCGCCAGCAGCCAATTCCGGCTTCAGCCCCAGCATTTT
15	TRBD1	few	TRBJ1-2	TRBV7-9	CASSLTATGTYGYTF	TGTGCCAGCAGCTTAACCGCGACAGGGACCTATGGCTACACCTTC
16	NA	NA	TRBJ1-1	TRBV4-1	CASRSTVGVGDTEAFF	TGCGCCAGCAGATCCACAGTTGGGGTTGGGGACACTGAAGCTTTCTTT
15	NA	few	TRBJ1-1	TRBV3-1	CASSPSGGRHTEAFF	TGTGCCAGCAGCCCCTCCGGGGGGCGTCACACTGAAGCTTTCTTT
13	NA	NA	TRBJ1-2	TRBV29-1	CSVIQGEARGYTF	TGCAGCGTCATACAGGGTGAGGCTCGTGGCTACACCTTC
13	NA	NA	TRBJ2-7	TRBV5-6	CASSPTFLREQYF	TGTGCCAGCAGCCCGACATTCCTAAGGGAGCAGTACTTC